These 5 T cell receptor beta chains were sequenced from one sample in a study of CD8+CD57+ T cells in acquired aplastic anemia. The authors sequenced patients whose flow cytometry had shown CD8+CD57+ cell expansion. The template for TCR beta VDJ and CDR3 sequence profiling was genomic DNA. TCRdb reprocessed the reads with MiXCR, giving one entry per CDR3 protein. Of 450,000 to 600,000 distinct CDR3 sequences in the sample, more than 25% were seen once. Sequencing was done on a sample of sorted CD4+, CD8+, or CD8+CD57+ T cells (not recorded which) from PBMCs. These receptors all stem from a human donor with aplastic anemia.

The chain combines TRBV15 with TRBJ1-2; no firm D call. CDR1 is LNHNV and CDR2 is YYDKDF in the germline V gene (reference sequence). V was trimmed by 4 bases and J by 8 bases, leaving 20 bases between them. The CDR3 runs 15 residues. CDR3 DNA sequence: TGTGCCACCAGCAAACGACCAAACCCGAGGGAGGGCTACACCTTC. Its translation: CATSKRPNPREGYTF.

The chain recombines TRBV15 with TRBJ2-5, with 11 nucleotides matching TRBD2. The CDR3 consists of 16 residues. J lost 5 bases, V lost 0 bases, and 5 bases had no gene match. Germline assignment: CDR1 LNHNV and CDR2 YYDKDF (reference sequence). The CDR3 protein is CATSREGTSGTETQYF. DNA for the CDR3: TGTGCCACCAGCAGAGAGGGGACTAGCGGAACGGAGACCCAGTACTTC. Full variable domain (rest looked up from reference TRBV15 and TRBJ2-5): DAMVIQNPRYQVTQFGKPVTLSCSQTLNHNVMYWYQQKSSQAPKLLFHYYDKDFNNEADTPDNFQSRRPNTSFCFLDIRSPGLGDTAMYLCATSREGTSGTETQYFGPGTRLLVL.

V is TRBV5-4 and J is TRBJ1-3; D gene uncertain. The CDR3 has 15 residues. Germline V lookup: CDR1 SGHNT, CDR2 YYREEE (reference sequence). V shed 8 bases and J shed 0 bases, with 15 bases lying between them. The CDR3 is CASTVKRDSGNTIYF. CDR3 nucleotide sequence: TGTGCCAGTACCGTAAAAAGGGACTCTGGAAACACCATATATTTT.

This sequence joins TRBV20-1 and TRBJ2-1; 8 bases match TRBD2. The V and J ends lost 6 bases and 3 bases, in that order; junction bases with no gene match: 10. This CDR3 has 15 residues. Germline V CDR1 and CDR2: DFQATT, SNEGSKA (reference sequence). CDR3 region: CSAQVVAGIYNEQFF. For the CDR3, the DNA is TGCAGTGCCCAGGTGGTAGCGGGGATCTACAATGAGCAGTTCTTC.

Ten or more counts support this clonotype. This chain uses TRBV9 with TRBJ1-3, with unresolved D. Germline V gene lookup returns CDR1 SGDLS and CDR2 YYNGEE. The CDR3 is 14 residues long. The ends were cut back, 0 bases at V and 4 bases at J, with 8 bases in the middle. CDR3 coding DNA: TGTGCCAGCAGCGTAGCGGTTGGAGGAAACACCATATATTTT. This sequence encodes CASSVAVGGNTIYF.